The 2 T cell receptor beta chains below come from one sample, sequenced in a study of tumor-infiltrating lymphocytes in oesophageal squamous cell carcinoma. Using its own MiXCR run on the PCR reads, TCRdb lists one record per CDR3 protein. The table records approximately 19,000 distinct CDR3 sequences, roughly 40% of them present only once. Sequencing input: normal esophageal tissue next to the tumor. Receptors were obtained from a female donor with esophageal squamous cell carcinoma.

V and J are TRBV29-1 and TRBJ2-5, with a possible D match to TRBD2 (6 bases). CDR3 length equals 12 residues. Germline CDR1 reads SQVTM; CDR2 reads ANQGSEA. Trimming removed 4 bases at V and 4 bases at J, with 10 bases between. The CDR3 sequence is CSVGGGVETQYF. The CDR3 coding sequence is TGCAGCGTTGGGGGCGGGGTAGAGACCCAGTACTTC.

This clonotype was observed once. The CDR3: CAISKDSNYGYTF. The CDR3 DNA reads as TGTGCCATCAGTAAAGACAGTAACTATGGCTACACCTTC. The chain combines TRBV10-3 with TRBJ2-5; weak D call: TRBD1 (5 bases). The J call may be incorrect, as the DNA end agrees better with TRBJ1-2. The CDR3 contains 13 residues. The germline gives CDR1 ENHRY, CDR2 SYGVKD.